A selection of T cell receptor beta chains follows, all from one sample in a study of cytomegalovirus exposure and HLA in healthy donors. Data came from immunoSEQ multiplex PCR; TCRdb stores just in-frame clones and leaves some out. This table holds 130,000 to 150,000 clones, roughly 64% found once. The sample comprised PBMCs. These receptors were obtained from a woman aged 25 to 39 in good health and CMV-seropositive. CDR3s include the opening cysteine and the closing phenylalanine or tryptophan. The D gene is left open where the match is weak. The size entry is marked missing in some rows and otherwise reads once, few, many or a size class.

TRBJ1-3,16,TRBV5-1,.,.,CASSASFVSSGNTIYF,TGCGCCAGCAGCGCGTCATTCGTGAGCTCTGGAAACACCATATATTTT
TRBJ2-1,15,TRBV7-9,.,.,CSSSFHTRSYNEQFF,TGTTCCAGCAGCTTCCATACTAGGTCCTACAATGAGCAGTTCTTC
TRBJ2-3,15,TRBV10-2,.,.,CASSAEWESTDTQYF,TGCGCCAGCAGTGCTGAATGGGAGAGCACAGATACGCAGTATTTT
TRBJ1-4,16,TRBV4-1,TRBD1,.,CASSQRPGQTEEKLFF,TGCGCCAGCAGCCAGAGACCGGGACAGACAGAGGAAAAACTGTTTTTT
TRBJ1-1,13,TRBV6-5,TRBD1,once,CASSGQGHTEAFF,TGTGCCAGCAGCGGACAGGGACACACTGAAGCTTTCTTT
TRBJ2-7,14,TRBV7-9,.,.,CASSLSGSSYEQYF,TGTGCCAGCAGCCTTAGCGGATCCTCCTACGAGCAGTACTTC
TRBJ1-2,13,TRBV4-2,.,few,CASSQADRTGYTF,TGTGCCAGCAGCCAGGCTGACAGGACTGGCTACACCTTC
TRBJ2-1,12,TRBV6-6,.,.,CASSARGSEQFF,TGTGCCAGCAGTGCCAGAGGGAGTGAGCAGTTCTTC
TRBJ2-2,17,TRBV10-3,TRBD1,.,CAISDSTGGGKAGELFF,TGTGCCATCAGTGACTCGACAGGGGGAGGGAAGGCCGGGGAGCTGTTTTTT
TRBJ1-4,17,TRBV7-8,TRBD1,few,CASSLAGTGGPREKLFF,TGTGCCAGCAGCTTAGCGGGGACAGGGGGCCCACGAGAAAAACTGTTTTTT
TRBJ2-7,17,TRBV13,TRBD2,.,CASSLGPSGPFSYEQYF,TGTGCCAGCAGCTTAGGTCCTAGCGGGCCCTTTTCCTACGAGCAGTACTTC
TRBJ1-5,14,TRBV6-5,.,.,CASSDTGDNQPQHF,TGTGCCAGCAGTGATACAGGAGATAATCAGCCCCAGCATTTT
TRBJ2-7,16,TRBV11-2,.,.,CASSLLGQSFSYEQYF,TGTGCCAGCAGCTTGTTAGGACAGAGTTTCTCCTACGAGCAGTACTTC
TRBJ2-5,13,TRBV6-5,TRBD2,.,CACSLAGEETQYF,TGTGCCTGCTCTCTAGCGGGAGAAGAGACCCAGTACTTC
TRBJ2-7,14,TRBV9,TRBD2,.,CASSGGERDYEQYF,TGTGCCAGCAGCGGAGGGGAGCGGGACTACGAGCAGTACTTC
TRBJ1-1,14,TRBV15,.,.,CATSLGQSNTEAFF,TGTGCCACCAGTTTAGGACAGTCGAACACTGAAGCTTTCTTT
TRBJ2-7,14,TRBV5-4,.,.,CASSLASESYEQYF,TGTGCCAGCAGCTTGGCTAGCGAATCCTACGAGCAGTACTTC
TRBJ2-3,17,TRBV5-1,TRBD1,.,CASSLLWVGGAAETQYF,TGCGCCAGCAGCTTGCTTTGGGTAGGGGGCGCCGCGGAGACGCAGTATTTT
TRBJ1-1,13,TRBV5-6,TRBD1,.,CASSQGALTEAFF,TGTGCCAGCAGCCAGGGGGCGTTGACTGAAGCTTTCTTT
TRBJ2-3,13,TRBV6-5,TRBD2,.,CGTREGPGDTQYF,TGTGGAACACGGGAGGGCCCAGGGGATACGCAGTATTTT
TRBJ1-2,15,TRBV29-1,.,few,CSVEDVGRSAYGYTF,TGCAGCGTTGAAGATGTAGGGAGGTCTGCCTATGGCTACACCTTC
TRBJ2-5,10,TRBV29-1,TRBD1,few,CSVEGQGSYF,TGCAGCGTTGAGGGACAGGGTTCGTACTTC
TRBJ1-2,15,TRBV4-1,TRBD1,few,CASSHPGQGNYGYTF,TGCGCCAGCAGCCACCCGGGACAGGGAAACTATGGCTACACCTTC
TRBJ2-1,15,TRBV6-5,TRBD1,.,CASRGLGQEVFEQFF,TGTGCCAGCAGAGGACTGGGACAGGAGGTTTTCGAGCAGTTCTTC
TRBJ2-2,16,TRBV4-1,TRBD2,.,CASSTRTSVNTGELFF,TGCGCCAGCAGCACCCGGACTAGCGTGAACACCGGGGAGCTGTTTTTT
TRBJ2-5,16,TRBV28,.,.,CASSLALAGGQETQYF,TGTGCCAGCAGTTTAGCTCTTGCGGGCGGCCAAGAGACCCAGTACTTC
TRBJ1-1,11,TRBV29-1,.,few,CSALVLREAFF,TGCAGCGCCTTGGTGCTGAGGGAAGCTTTCTTT
TRBJ1-4,13,TRBV6-1,TRBD1,.,CASRWDRREKLFF,TGTGCCAGCAGATGGGACAGGCGAGAAAAACTGTTTTTT